This TCR beta chain was observed in a study of cytomegalovirus exposure and HLA in healthy donors. As for the study in general: The 120 or so validation repertoires used the same platform as the approximately 670 first-cohort repertoires (as reported by a later analysis).

Comments on this clone: Its antigen remains unknown.

General study points: Cytomegalovirus-associated TCR beta chains were listed, numbering 150 to 200. Specificity for CMV antigens was confirmed in vitro for a few of the CMV-associated chains. High specificity and sensitivity for cytomegalovirus status were reported for the classifier.

CDR1 and CDR2 from the germline V gene are SNHLY and FYNNEI. V dropped 4 bases and J dropped 9; count of bases not matched to a gene: 16. The CDR3 loop spans 17 amino acids. The repertoire was sequenced with immunoSEQ multiplex PCR; TCRdb's copy has only in-frame clones and lacks some. This repertoire shows over 150,000 clones, approximately 80% found once; its top ten account for around 15%. The sequenced sample consisted of PBMCs. V is TRBV2 and J is TRBJ2-1; 9 nucleotides match TRBD1. The clonotype originates from a woman in her twenties or thirties in good health and CMV-seropositive. CDR3 DNA: TGTGCCAGCAGTGTTTTAAGGACAGGGGCCCTTACAGGTGAGCAGTTCTTC. This codes for CASSVLRTGALTGEQFF.